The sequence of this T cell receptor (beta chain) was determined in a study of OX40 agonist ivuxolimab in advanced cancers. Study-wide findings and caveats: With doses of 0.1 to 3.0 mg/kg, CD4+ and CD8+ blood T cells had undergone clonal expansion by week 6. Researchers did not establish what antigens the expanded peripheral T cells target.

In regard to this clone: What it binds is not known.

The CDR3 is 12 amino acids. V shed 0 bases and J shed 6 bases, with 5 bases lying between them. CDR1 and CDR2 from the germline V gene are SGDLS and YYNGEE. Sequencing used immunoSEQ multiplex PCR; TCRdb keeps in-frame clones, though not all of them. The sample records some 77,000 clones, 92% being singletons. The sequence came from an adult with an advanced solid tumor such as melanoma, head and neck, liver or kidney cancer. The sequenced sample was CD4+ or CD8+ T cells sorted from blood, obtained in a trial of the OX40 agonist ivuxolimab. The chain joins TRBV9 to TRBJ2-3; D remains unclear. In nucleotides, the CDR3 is TGTGCCAGCAGCGTAGACGGGGATACGCAGTATTTT. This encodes CASSVDGDTQYF. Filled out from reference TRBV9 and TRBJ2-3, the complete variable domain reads DSGVTQTPKHLITATGQRVTLRCSPRSGDLSVYWYQQSLDQGLQFLIQYYNGEERAKGNILERFSAQQFPDLHSELNLSSLELGDSALYFCASSVDGDTQYFGPGTRLTVL.